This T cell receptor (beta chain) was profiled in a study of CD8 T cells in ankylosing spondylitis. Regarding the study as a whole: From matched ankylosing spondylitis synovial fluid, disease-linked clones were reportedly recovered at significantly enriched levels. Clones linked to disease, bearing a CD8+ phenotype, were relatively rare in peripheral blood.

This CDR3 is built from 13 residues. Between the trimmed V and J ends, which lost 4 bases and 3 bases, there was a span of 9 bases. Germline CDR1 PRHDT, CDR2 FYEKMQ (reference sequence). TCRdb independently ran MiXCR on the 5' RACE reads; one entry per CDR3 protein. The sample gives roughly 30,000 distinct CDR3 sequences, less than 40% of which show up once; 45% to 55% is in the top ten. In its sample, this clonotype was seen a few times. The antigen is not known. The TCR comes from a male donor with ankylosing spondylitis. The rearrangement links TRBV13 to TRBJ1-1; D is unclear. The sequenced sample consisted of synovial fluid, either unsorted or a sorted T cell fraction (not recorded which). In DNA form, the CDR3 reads TGTGCCAGCAGCTCACGGACGGACACTGAAGCTTTCTTT. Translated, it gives CASSSRTDTEAFF.